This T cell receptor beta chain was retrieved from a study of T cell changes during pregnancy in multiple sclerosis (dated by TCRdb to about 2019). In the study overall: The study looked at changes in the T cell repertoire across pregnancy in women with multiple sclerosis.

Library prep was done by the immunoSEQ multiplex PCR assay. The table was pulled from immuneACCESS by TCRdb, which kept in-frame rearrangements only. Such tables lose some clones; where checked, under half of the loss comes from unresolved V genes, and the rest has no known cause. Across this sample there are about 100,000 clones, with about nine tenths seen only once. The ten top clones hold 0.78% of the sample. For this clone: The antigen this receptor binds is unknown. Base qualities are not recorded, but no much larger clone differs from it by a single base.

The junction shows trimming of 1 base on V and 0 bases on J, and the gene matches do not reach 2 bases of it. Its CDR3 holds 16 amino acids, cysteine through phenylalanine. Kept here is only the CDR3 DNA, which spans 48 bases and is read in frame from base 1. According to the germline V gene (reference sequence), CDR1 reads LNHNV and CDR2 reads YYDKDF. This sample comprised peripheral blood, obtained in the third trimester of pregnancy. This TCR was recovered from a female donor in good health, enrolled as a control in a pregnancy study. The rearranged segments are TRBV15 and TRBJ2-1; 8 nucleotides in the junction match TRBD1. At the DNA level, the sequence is TGTGCCACCAGCAGAGGAGGGACAGGCTCCTACAATGAGCAGTTCTTC. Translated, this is CATSRGGTGSYNEQFF.